The source of this T cell receptor beta chain is a study of blood T cell repertoires in COVID-19. On the study more broadly: The United States, Italy and Spain provided the acute and convalescent COVID-19 samples.

The V gene's germline CDR1 is KGHSH and CDR2 LQKENI. CDR3 length equals 15 residues. Germline trimming cut 2 bases from V and 6 bases from J; bases unmatched to any gene: 6. As processed by the authors: Counts of nucleated cells, estimated from reference gene primer amplification, were obtained. The table came from immunoSEQ multiplex PCR; TCRdb's copy has only in-frame clones and leaves some out. From that table come the V and J calls and clone size; the DNA was used to work out D and trimming. The sample yields about 91,000 clones, approximately 90% seen once. Input material: peripheral blood. This sequence joins TRBV18 and TRBJ2-7; 11 bases line up with TRBD2. This receptor was identified in an elderly woman with active COVID-19. This CDR3 reads CASSPSLAGDAEQYF. The DNA of the CDR3 is TGTGCCAGCTCACCATCACTAGCGGGAGATGCCGAGCAGTACTTC. The full variable domain, its missing parts supplied by reference TRBV18 and TRBJ2-7, is NAGVMQNPRHLVRRRGQEARLRCSPMKGHSHVYWYRQLPEEGLKFMVYLQKENIIDESGMPKERFSAEFPKEGPSILRIQQVVRGDSAAYFCASSPSLAGDAEQYFGPGTRLTVT.